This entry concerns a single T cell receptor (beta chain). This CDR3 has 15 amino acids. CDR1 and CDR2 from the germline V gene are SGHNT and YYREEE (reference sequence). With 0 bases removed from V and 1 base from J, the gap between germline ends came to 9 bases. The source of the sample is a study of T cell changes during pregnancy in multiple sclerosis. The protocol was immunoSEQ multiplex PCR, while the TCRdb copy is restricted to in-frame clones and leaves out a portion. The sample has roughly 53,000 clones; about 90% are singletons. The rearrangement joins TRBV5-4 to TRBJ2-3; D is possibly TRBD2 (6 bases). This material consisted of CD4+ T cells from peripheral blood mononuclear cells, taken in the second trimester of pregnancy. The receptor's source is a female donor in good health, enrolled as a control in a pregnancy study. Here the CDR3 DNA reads TGTGCCAGCAGCTTGGCTGGCGGGGGCACAGATACGCAGTATTTT. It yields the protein CASSLAGGGTDTQYF.